The source of this TCR beta chain is a study of T cells in Graves' hyperthyroidism and ophthalmopathy. Study details: Peripheral blood was acquired at first diagnosis, ahead of any therapy whatsoever.

Patients were excluded for uncontrolled infection, other autoimmune disease, pregnancy or lactation. The PBMCs were sourced from fresh peripheral blood (approximately 9.6 ml). RNA transcripts were the template for amplifying TCR beta CDR3 regions. The TCR CDR3 was amplified in a first-round RT-PCR using the HTBI primer set. A single record per CDR3 protein comes from TCRdb applying MiXCR to the multiplex PCR reads. The table shows about 350,000 distinct CDR3 sequences, with 18% occurring only once. Ten or more counts support this clonotype. CDR3 length: 14 residues. From germline, CDR1 is GTSNPN and CDR2 SVGIG (reference sequence). V lost 2 bases and J 5 bases, leaving 15 bases between the germline ends.

The genes are TRBV30 and TRBJ2-5; TRBD1 or TRBD2 may be the D gene (5 bases each). Material for sequencing was blood. This clonotype originated in a woman aged 40-49 years with Graves' ophthalmopathy. CDR3 coding DNA: TGTGCCTGGAGTATCGGGACCGGCTGGGAGACCCAGTACTTC. It yields the protein CAWSIGTGWETQYF.